The T cell receptor beta chain under discussion was sequenced for a study of T cell responses to AZD1222 COVID-19 vaccine. CDR1 is MNHEY and CDR2 is SVGAGI in the germline V gene. The CDR3 covers 14 residues. V shed 6 bases, J shed 1 base, and the junction held 4 bases outside the gene matches. Profiled with immunoSEQ multiplex PCR; TCRdb holds only in-frame clones, not every one. The table shows more than 95,000 clones, with 70% to 90% occurring only once. The sequences come from peripheral blood, collected on day 0 of AZD1222 vaccination. The chain links TRBV6-5 to TRBJ2-7, with 9 bases that match TRBD2. The receptor comes from an adult in good health. The CDR3 region has the DNA TGTGCCAGCAGCGCAAGCGGGAGGTCCTACGAGCAGTACTTC. As protein: CASSASGRSYEQYF.